This T cell receptor (beta chain) was recorded in a study of vaccination and CD4 T cells after COVID-19. Study context: Drawing of post-COVID samples took place a median about 94 days after diagnosis (range 35 to 161).

Points on this clonotype: The target antigen is unknown.

Cultured CD4+ T cells had their DNA profiled by the Oncomine TCR Beta short-read assay. One entry per CDR3 protein, called by TCRdb with MiXCR from the PCR reads. This sample has 8,500 to 13,000 distinct CDR3 sequences, with about 45% found just once. Specified treatment: approximately 11-day PBMC culture with coronavirus spike peptide pools or control peptides (ViraFEST assay). There are 16 residues in the CDR3. The chain is built from TRBV21-1 and TRBJ2-2; no DNA check was done on the table's D call, TRBD1. TRBV21-1 counts as a pseudogene. The material sequenced was CD4+ T cells from blood, cultured in vitro. The sequence came from a human donor who had recovered from COVID-19. CDR3 nucleotide sequence: TGTGCCAGCATCTTAGGGGGACGGCAGGGCGCCGGGGAGCTGTTTTTT. It translates to CASILGGRQGAGELFF.